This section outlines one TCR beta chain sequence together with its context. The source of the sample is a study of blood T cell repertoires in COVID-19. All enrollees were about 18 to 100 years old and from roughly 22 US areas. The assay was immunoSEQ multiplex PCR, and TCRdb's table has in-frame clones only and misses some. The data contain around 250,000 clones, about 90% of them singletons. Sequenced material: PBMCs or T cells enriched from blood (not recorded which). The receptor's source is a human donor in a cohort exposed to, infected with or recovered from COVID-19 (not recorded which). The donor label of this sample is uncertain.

This chain's CDR3 is CASSLGQGPPNTEAFF. CDR3 sequence (DNA): TGTGCCAGCAGCTTAGGACAGGGGCCCCCGAACACTGAAGCTTTCTTT. The gene calls are TRBV11-1 and TRBJ1-1; 8 nucleotides align to TRBD1. This CDR3 comprises 16 residues. The germline V gene encodes CDR1 SGHAT and CDR2 FQDESV (reference sequence). After removal of 1 base from V and 1 base from J, the junction contained 5 bases not matched to a gene.